Each of the 31 T cell receptor beta chains below was sequenced from the same sample in a study of vaccination and CD4 T cells after COVID-19. For these TCRs, the target antigens are not known. With the Oncomine TCR Beta short-read assay, DNA from cultured CD4+ T cells was sequenced. TCRdb re-derived calls from the PCR reads in MiXCR, one entry per CDR3 protein. The sample contains 28,000 or so distinct CDR3 sequences, roughly 64% of which appear only once. Treatment specified: 10-day PBMC culture with coronavirus spike peptide pools or control peptides (ViraFEST assay). Sequenced: CD4+ T cells from blood, cultured in vitro. These receptors were taken from a human donor who had recovered from COVID-19.

A single count supports this clonotype. V and J are TRBV19 and TRBJ1-1, with D uncertain. The CDR3 contains 14 residues. Germline V CDR1 and CDR2: LNHDA, SQIVND (reference sequence). Trimming stripped 3 bases from V and 0 bases from J, with 8 bases between. CDR3 sequence (DNA): TGTGCCAGTAGTATGAGGGATCTGAACACTGAAGCTTTCTTT. This sequence encodes CASSMRDLNTEAFF. Full variable domain (rest looked up from reference TRBV19 and TRBJ1-1): DGGITQSPKYLFRKEGQNVTLSCEQNLNHDAMYWYRQDPGQGLRLIYYSQIVNDFQKGDIAEGYSVSREKKESFPLTVTSAQKNPTAFYLCASSMRDLNTEAFFGQGTRLTVV.

The chain uses TRBV19 and TRBJ1-2; 9 nucleotides agree with TRBD1. Unmatched junction bases numbered 12, after V lost 5 bases and J lost 2 bases. Germline V gene sequence: CDR1 LNHDA, CDR2 SQIVND (reference sequence). The CDR3 is 17 amino acids. CDR3 sequence (DNA): TGTGCCAGTAGTGTGGGACAGGGCCCAGCTAGCAACTATGGCTACACCTTC. Its protein is CASSVGQGPASNYGYTF.

This clonotype turned up a few times. The V gene is TRBV6-5, the J gene TRBJ1-6; 8 bases are shared with TRBD1. This CDR3 comprises 18 residues. Germline V CDR1 and CDR2: MNHEY, SVGAGI. Trimming took 0 bases from V and 10 from J; bases not matched to a gene: 14. The CDR3 protein is CASSYSIIPGGFGSPLHF. CDR3 DNA: TGTGCCAGCAGTTACTCGATTATTCCAGGGGGCTTCGGCTCACCCCTCCACTTT.

The chain joins TRBV20-1 to TRBJ1-2; possibly TRBD1 for D (5 bases). V was cut by 3 bases and J by 5 bases, with 10 bases left in between. The CDR3 contains 12 residues. Germline V gene data show CDR1 as DFQATT and CDR2 as SNEGSKA (reference sequence). The CDR3 DNA is TGCAGTGCTAGGGGGGGTGCTTATGGCTACACCTTC. Translating it yields CSARGGAYGYTF.

This clonotype was observed a single time. This sequence joins TRBV7-6 and TRBJ2-3; D remains unclear. Germline values: CDR1 SGHVS, CDR2 FNYEAQ. Trimming stripped 1 base from V and 4 bases from J, with 12 bases between. The CDR3 loop spans 15 amino acids. The chain's CDR3 is CASSLGQAAADTQYF. The CDR3 nucleotides are TGTGCCAGCAGCTTAGGGCAGGCGGCGGCAGATACGCAGTATTTT.

As DNA, the CDR3 is TGTGCCAGCAGTTACTCGATGGGGGTCGGAAACACCATATATTTT. This codes for CASSYSMGVGNTIYF. The chain has TRBV6-5 and TRBJ1-3, with D possibly TRBD1 on 5 matching bases. This CDR3 is built from 15 residues. V lost 0 bases to trimming and J lost 4 bases, with 10 bases between them. Germline V gene lookup returns CDR1 MNHEY and CDR2 SVGAGI.

The J gene is TRBJ1-1, the V gene TRBV20-1; unclear D gene. Germline CDR1 is DFQATT and CDR2 is SNEGSKA (reference sequence). The V and J ends lost 3 bases and 4 bases respectively, with 6 bases between them. The CDR3 contains 11 residues. CDR3 coding DNA: TGCAGTGCTAGTCGGTCCACTGAAGCTTTCTTT. As protein: CSASRSTEAFF.

The CDR3, as DNA: TGTGCCAGCAGCCTCAGCCCCCAACTAGCGGGAGAACCCGTTGTAGGCTACAATGAGCAGTTCTTC. Translated, it gives CASSLSPQLAGEPVVGYNEQFF. The chain is built from TRBV11-3 and TRBJ2-1; 11 bases fit TRBD2. The length of the CDR3 is 22 residues. Germline loops: CDR1 SGHNT, CDR2 YENEEA. Trimming at V came to 5 bases and at J to 3 bases, leaving 24 bases not matched to a gene.

This clonotype was observed a handful of times. V gene TRBV6-4 combines with J gene TRBJ2-2; 8 positions agree with TRBD1. The germline V gene has CDR1 MRHNA and CDR2 SNTAGT. This CDR3 spans 13 amino acids. J was trimmed by 4 bases and V by 6 bases; bases with no gene match: 1. The CDR3 nucleotides are TGTGCCAGCAGCGACAGGGGCACCGGGGAGCTGTTTTTT. It codes for CASSDRGTGELFF.

This chain joins TRBV7-2 and TRBJ1-1; D is possibly TRBD1 (5 bases). V was clipped by 1 base and J by 10 bases, with 19 bases between them. The CDR3 is 15 residues long. Germline CDR1 and CDR2: SGHTA and FQGNSA. The CDR3, as DNA: TGTGCCAGCAGCTTAGGGGGCGGGGGGTCGAGGACAGCTTTCTTT. Translating it yields CASSLGGGGSRTAFF.

The chain recombines TRBV18 with TRBJ2-7; 9 bases match TRBD2. Germline CDR1 is KGHSH and CDR2 is LQKENI. V lost 0 bases, J lost 3 bases, and 0 bases stayed unmatched. This CDR3 is built from 14 residues. CDR3 amino acids: CASSPPRGGYEQYF. CDR3 nucleotide sequence: TGTGCCAGCTCACCACCGCGGGGGGGCTACGAGCAGTACTTC.

This clonotype was seen a few times. V gene TRBV7-2 combines with J gene TRBJ2-5; D is unclear. V gave up 5 bases and J gave up 5 bases, with 21 bases separating them. Per the germline V gene, CDR1 is SGHTA and CDR2 is FQGNSA. The CDR3 contains 16 residues. CDR3 residues: CASSPRGIHFWETQYF. DNA for the CDR3: TGTGCCAGCAGCCCCAGAGGCATCCATTTTTGGGAGACCCAGTACTTC.

On this clonotype itself: Relative to the germline gene, one junction end is altered; a read error may explain this. The V call is TRBV20-1, the J call TRBJ1-6; D remains unclear. Germline loops: CDR1 DFQATT, CDR2 SNEGSKA (reference sequence). This CDR3 is 16 amino acids long. The chain's CDR3 is CSARDQRFLGNSPLHF. Written as DNA, the CDR3 is TGCAGTGCCAGAGACCAGCGGTTCTTGGGAAATTCACCCCTCCACTTT.

This clonotype occurred a few times. This rearrangement joins TRBV10-3 to TRBJ1-5; D call uncertain. CDR1 is ENHRY and CDR2 is SYGVKD in the germline V gene. The CDR3 runs 14 residues. V lost 8 bases, J lost 4 bases, and 15 bases lay in between. CDR3 coding DNA: TGTGCCATCGCAGCTGTGAACGGGAATCAGCCCCAGCATTTT. It encodes CAIAAVNGNQPQHF.

The V call is TRBV6-1, the J call TRBJ1-2, with D perhaps TRBD1 (6 bases). V was pared by 6 bases and J by 3 bases, with 17 bases between. The V gene's germline CDR1 is MNHNS and CDR2 SASEGT. The CDR3 totals 15 residues. The CDR3 sequence: CASSRQEKGDYGYTF. In DNA form, the CDR3 reads TGTGCCAGCAGCAGACAGGAGAAAGGGGACTATGGCTACACCTTC.

The table lists this clonotype with a few counts. The chain recombines TRBV12-3 or TRBV12-4 with TRBJ1-6, with TRBD1 matching over 7 bases. The V segment lost 7 bases and the J segment 0 bases; nucleotides outside the gene matches: 3. The CDR3 totals 15 residues. CDR3 sequence (DNA): TGTGCCAGCACTAGACAGGGCTCCTATAATTCACCCCTCCACTTT. Translating it yields CASTRQGSYNSPLHF.

The genes are TRBV6-1 and TRBJ2-3; D ambiguous. Germline V CDR1 and CDR2: MNHNS, SASEGT. The ends were cut back, 1 base at V and 3 bases at J, with 2 bases in the middle. This CDR3 is 12 amino acids long. CDR3 in amino acids: CASSEGTDTQYF. The CDR3 coding sequence is TGTGCCAGCAGTGAAGGGACAGATACGCAGTATTTT.

The V and J genes are TRBV19 and TRBJ2-3; TRBD2 agrees at 7 bases. J gave up 2 bases and V 6 bases, and 8 bases lay outside the gene matches. The CDR3 totals 15 residues. CDR1 LNHDA and CDR2 SQIVND come from the germline V gene (reference sequence). The CDR3 DNA reads as TGTGCCAGTAGCCCCCGGGCGGGGGTCACAGATACGCAGTATTTT. Its protein is CASSPRAGVTDTQYF.

This chain connects TRBV7-8 to TRBJ1-2; 8 bases line up with TRBD1. With V trimmed by 5 bases and J by 4 bases, 9 bases remained unmatched. CDR1 SGHVS and CDR2 FQNEAQ come from the germline V gene. This CDR3 has 15 amino acids. Written as DNA, the CDR3 is TGTGCCAGCAGCCCAGGGGACAGGAATTCCTATGGCTACACCTTC. Protein product: CASSPGDRNSYGYTF.

The chain has TRBV28 and TRBJ1-6; D is undetermined. This CDR3 contains 14 residues. V lost 3 bases to trimming and J lost 8 bases, with 11 bases between them. CDR1 MDHEN and CDR2 SYDVKM come from the germline V gene. DNA of the CDR3: TGTGCCAGCAGTTTCCCCTCCAAAGATTCACCCCTCCACTTT. Amino acids: CASSFPSKDSPLHF. Full variable domain (missing parts from reference TRBV28 and TRBJ1-6): DVKVTQSSRYLVKRTGEKVFLECVQDMDHENMFWYRQDPGLGLRLIYFSYDVKMKEKGDIPEGYSVSREKKERFSLILESASTNQTSMYLCASSFPSKDSPLHFGNGTRLTVT.

This clonotype was observed once. The genes are TRBV6-1 and TRBJ1-1; the match to TRBD1 covers 7 bases. The germline V gene encodes CDR1 MNHNS and CDR2 SASEGT. The CDR3 has 12 residues. Germline trimming cut 5 bases from V and 9 bases from J; bases unmatched to any gene: 6. The CDR3 here is CASSSRDRQAFF. CDR3 nucleotides: TGTGCCAGCAGTAGCCGGGACAGACAAGCTTTCTTT.

The chain couples TRBV29-1 to TRBJ2-7; no clear D gene. This CDR3 has 12 amino acids. V lost 3 bases and J lost 5, with 11 bases in between. The germline gives CDR1 SQVTM, CDR2 ANQGSEA. This CDR3 reads CSVEGPLHEQYF. CDR3 sequence (DNA): TGCAGCGTTGAGGGTCCGTTGCACGAGCAGTACTTC.

The chain combines TRBV19 with TRBJ1-2; 9 positions agree with TRBD1. The CDR3 contains 14 residues. The V gene end was trimmed by 6 bases and the J gene end by 2 bases; junction bases not matched to a gene: 4. Germline V lookup: CDR1 LNHDA, CDR2 SQIVND (reference sequence). The CDR3 DNA follows: TGTGCCAGTAGCAAACAGGGGGCGAACTATGGCTACACCTTC. Its translation is CASSKQGANYGYTF.

The J gene is TRBJ2-1, the V gene TRBV19; possibly TRBD2 for D (5 bases). Trimming took 3 bases from V and 8 from J, leaving 11 bases between them. This CDR3 region has 13 residues. Germline V gene lookup returns CDR1 LNHDA and CDR2 SQIVND (reference sequence). Here the CDR3 reads CASSIGLLDEQFF. CDR3 bases: TGTGCCAGTAGTATCGGACTCTTGGATGAGCAGTTCTTC.

The rearrangement links TRBV30 to TRBJ1-3; no clear D. The germline V gene has CDR1 GTSNPN and CDR2 SVGIG (reference sequence). Trimming shortened V by 1 base and J by 0 bases, and 10 bases separated the two germline ends. The CDR3 totals 15 residues. The CDR3 is CAWSEDILSGNTIYF. The CDR3 DNA follows: TGTGCCTGGAGTGAAGACATCCTCTCTGGAAACACCATATATTTT.

The chain couples TRBV7-9 to TRBJ1-6; 7 nucleotides align to TRBD1. The CDR3 is 17 residues long. V trimming: 6 bases; J trimming: 11 bases; junction bases outside the gene matches: 19. Germline V CDR1 and CDR2: SEHNR, FQNEAQ (reference sequence). The CDR3 here is CASSLPFQGTEFAPLHF. The CDR3 DNA reads as TGTGCCAGCAGTTTACCATTTCAGGGGACAGAGTTTGCACCCCTCCACTTT.

This rearrangement joins TRBV20-1 to TRBJ1-2; possible D gene TRBD1, 5 bases. Between the trimmed V and J ends, which lost 3 bases and 6 bases, there was a span of 8 bases. The CDR3 contains 11 residues. CDR1 is DFQATT and CDR2 is SNEGSKA in the germline V gene (reference sequence). The CDR3 DNA reads as TGCAGTGCTAGTCACAGGAATGGCTACACCTTC. Protein sequence: CSASHRNGYTF.

V is TRBV10-1 and J is TRBJ2-3; D remains ambiguous. CDR3 length equals 13 residues. CDR1 is WNHNN, CDR2 SYGVQD, per germline (reference sequence). Trimming removed 4 bases at V and 3 bases at J, with 8 bases between. The CDR3 DNA sequence: TGCGCCAGCAGTGCTCCCCCTACAGATACGCAGTATTTT. Encoded protein: CASSAPPTDTQYF.

The sample holds a few counts of this clonotype. This sequence joins TRBV6-2 or TRBV6-3 and TRBJ1-5, with D unresolved. The CDR3 has 12 residues. V shed 5 bases and J shed 3 bases, with 5 bases lying between them. Germline lookup yields CDR1 MNHEY and CDR2 SVGEGT. The CDR3 coding sequence is TGTGCCAGCAGTCGGATCAATCAGCCCCAGCATTTT. This translates into CASSRINQPQHF.

V usage is TRBV20-1 and J usage is TRBJ2-7; D is undetermined. V was shortened by 1 base and J by 0 bases, with 10 bases between the two germline ends. CDR1 and CDR2 from the germline V gene are DFQATT and SNEGSKA (reference sequence). The CDR3 spans 14 residues. Written as DNA, the CDR3 is TGCAGTGCTAGAGTCCCGCGGACCTCCTACGAGCAGTACTTC. The encoded protein is CSARVPRTSYEQYF.

About this clonotype itself: One junction end disagrees with the germline gene, perhaps due to a read error. V is TRBV15 and J is TRBJ2-7; D remains unclear. Germline CDR1 LNHNV, CDR2 YYDKDF (reference sequence). The CDR3 runs 13 residues. The CDR3 here is CATSPSLADRLDF. CDR3 in DNA: TGTGCCACCAGCCCCTCTTTGGCTGATCGACTGGACTTC.